The rows below give T cell receptor beta chains drawn from one sample of a study of T-cell reconstitution after alpha-beta-depleted transplantation in children. TCRdb ran MiXCR on the PCR reads and lists one entry per CDR3 protein. The profile shows 500,000 to 650,000 distinct CDR3 sequences, 13% of them singletons. The sequencing here drew on PBMCs, mostly from graft donor cells, taken 360 days after TCRalphabeta/CD19-depleted stem cell transplant. The receptors stem from a male patient under 18 who had a stem cell transplant for acute myeloid leukemia, so the T cells may come from the graft donor. CDR3s include the opening cysteine and the closing phenylalanine or tryptophan. Fields, in order: CDR3 DNA, CDR3 protein, D gene, J gene, clone size, V gene. D genes are given only for firm matches. Some rows have no size entry. The others give once, few or many, or a class for an expanded clone.

DNA: TGTGCCAGCAGCTCAGCGGACAGGCGCTACGAGCAGTACTTC; CDR3: CASSSADRRYEQYF; D: TRBD1; J: TRBJ2-7; size: few; V: TRBV7-6
DNA: TGTGCCAGCAGCCAAGATCCCGGCTCCGGGAGTCTCGGAGGGGAGCTGTTTTTT; CDR3: CASSQDPGSGSLGGELFF; D: NA; J: TRBJ2-2; size: NA; V: TRBV3-1
DNA: TGTGCCAGCAGCGTAGACCCGGGAGGCGACGGGGAGCAGTACTTC; CDR3: CASSVDPGGDGEQYF; D: TRBD2; J: TRBJ2-7; size: few; V: TRBV9
DNA: TGTGCCAGCTCACCACGCAGCGGGAGTGACACCGGGGAGCTGTTTTTT; CDR3: CASSPRSGSDTGELFF; D: TRBD2; J: TRBJ2-2; size: NA; V: TRBV18
DNA: TGTGCCAGCAGTTTACAGGGGACAATCTACAATGAGCAGTTCTTC; CDR3: CASSLQGTIYNEQFF; D: NA; J: TRBJ2-1; size: many; V: TRBV12-3/TRBV12-4
DNA: TGCAGTGCTAGAGATCCGGGGCTGAATACCGGGGAGCTGTTTTTT; CDR3: CSARDPGLNTGELFF; D: NA; J: TRBJ2-2; size: many; V: TRBV20-1
DNA: TGCAGTGCCCCTGCTCTAGCGGCCTACGAGCAGTACTTC; CDR3: CSAPALAAYEQYF; D: TRBD2; J: TRBJ2-7; size: many; V: TRBV20-1
DNA: TGTGCCAGCAGCCATGGACTAGCGGGAGACTCCTCCTACGAGCAGTACTTC; CDR3: CASSHGLAGDSSYEQYF; D: TRBD2; J: TRBJ2-7; size: NA; V: TRBV7-2
DNA: TGTGCCAGCAGTGGATGGGGACAGGGGAGGATGGAGCAGTACTTC; CDR3: CASSGWGQGRMEQYF; D: TRBD1; J: TRBJ2-7; size: NA; V: TRBV25-1
DNA: TGTGCCAGCAGCGTAGGACTAGCGGGAGGGAATACGCAGTATTTT; CDR3: CASSVGLAGGNTQYF; D: TRBD2; J: TRBJ2-3; size: few; V: TRBV5-6
DNA: TGTGCCAGCAGCTTAGACGTATGGGCCACCCCCGGTGGGGGCTACACCTTC; CDR3: CASSLDVWATPGGGYTF; D: NA; J: TRBJ1-2; size: few; V: TRBV11-2
DNA: TGTGCCAGCAGTTATTTACAGCGAGAGACCCAGTACTTC; CDR3: CASSYLQRETQYF; D: NA; J: TRBJ2-5; size: NA; V: TRBV28
DNA: TGTGCCATCGGTTTGGTCGACAGGTACTCGAGGTGGAACACTGAAGCTTTCTTT; CDR3: CAIGLVDRYSRWNTEAFF; D: NA; J: TRBJ1-1; size: NA; V: TRBV10-3
DNA: TGTGCCAGCAGCAGACCTGGGACTAGTTCCGGGGAGCTGTTTTTT; CDR3: CASSRPGTSSGELFF; D: TRBD2; J: TRBJ2-2; size: many; V: TRBV6-5
DNA: TGCAGCGCCGACAGGGAGGGAACTGAAGCTTTCTTT; CDR3: CSADREGTEAFF; D: TRBD1; J: TRBJ1-1; size: NA; V: TRBV29-1
DNA: TGTGCCAGCAGCTTAGTTCCAGGGCCCACTGGCTACACCTTC; CDR3: CASSLVPGPTGYTF; D: NA; J: TRBJ1-2; size: NA; V: TRBV7-2
DNA: TGCGCCAGCAGCCAAGATACCGGGACTAGCGGGTACGAGCAGTACTTC; CDR3: CASSQDTGTSGYEQYF; D: TRBD2; J: TRBJ2-7; size: many; V: TRBV4-3
DNA: TGCAGTGCTAGTAGGCGGGAGGCTGGAGATACGCAGTATTTT; CDR3: CSASRREAGDTQYF; D: TRBD2; J: TRBJ2-3; size: many; V: TRBV20-1
DNA: TGCAGCGTTATGGCGGGAGGCGCCTACGAGCAGTACTTC; CDR3: CSVMAGGAYEQYF; D: TRBD2; J: TRBJ2-7; size: NA; V: TRBV29-1
DNA: TGCAGCGTTGCCGGGGATAGCAATCAGCCCCAGCATTTT; CDR3: CSVAGDSNQPQHF; D: NA; J: TRBJ1-5; size: many; V: TRBV29-1
DNA: TGTGCCAGTAGTATGGACAGACTCTACGAGCAGTACTTC; CDR3: CASSMDRLYEQYF; D: NA; J: TRBJ2-7; size: NA; V: TRBV19
DNA: TGTGCCAGCAGACTCCGGGACAGGTTTCTAGGTGGGGTCTACAATGAGCAGTTCTTC; CDR3: CASRLRDRFLGGVYNEQFF; D: TRBD1; J: TRBJ2-1; size: NA; V: TRBV3-1
DNA: TGCAGCGTTGATGGGCTAGAGGTATACAATGAGCAGTTCTTC; CDR3: CSVDGLEVYNEQFF; D: NA; J: TRBJ2-1; size: many; V: TRBV29-1
DNA: TGTGCCAGCAGTTCTGACCTTCTAGCGGGAGGGCCAAACTATGAGCAGTTCTTC; CDR3: CASSSDLLAGGPNYEQFF; D: TRBD2; J: TRBJ2-1; size: NA; V: TRBV28
DNA: TGCAGTGCGCCGGGACAGTCACAAGAGACCCAGTACTTC; CDR3: CSAPGQSQETQYF; D: TRBD1; J: TRBJ2-5; size: few; V: TRBV20-1
DNA: TGTGCCAGCAGCTTAACGTGGGGCAATGAGCAGTTCTTC; CDR3: CASSLTWGNEQFF; D: NA; J: TRBJ2-1; size: few; V: TRBV7-3
DNA: TGTGCCAGCAGCTTAGAGCGGGGGACTGAAGCTTTCTTT; CDR3: CASSLERGTEAFF; D: NA; J: TRBJ1-1; size: NA; V: TRBV7-3
DNA: TGTGCCAGCAGACCGGGACTAGCATTATCAGATACGCAGTATTTT; CDR3: CASRPGLALSDTQYF; D: TRBD2; J: TRBJ2-3; size: few; V: TRBV27
DNA: TGTGCCAGCAGTGCCCCTTCGTATAACACCGGGGAGCTGTTTTTT; CDR3: CASSAPSYNTGELFF; D: NA; J: TRBJ2-2; size: NA; V: TRBV25-1
DNA: TGTGCCAGCAGGACAGATGCAACTAATGAAAAACTGTTTTTT; CDR3: CASRTDATNEKLFF; D: NA; J: TRBJ1-4; size: NA; V: TRBV2
DNA: TGCAGTGCTTCCCGGACAGGCGTTAACACTGAAGCTTTCTTT; CDR3: CSASRTGVNTEAFF; D: TRBD1; J: TRBJ1-1; size: NA; V: TRBV20-1
DNA: TGTGCCAGCAGCTTTCGTCCCTTAAACGACACTGAAGCTTTCTTT; CDR3: CASSFRPLNDTEAFF; D: NA; J: TRBJ1-1; size: few; V: TRBV7-9
DNA: TGTGCCAGCAGCTTAGGGCGAGCGGGAGGGCCCGGAGAGACCCAGTACTTC; CDR3: CASSLGRAGGPGETQYF; D: TRBD2; J: TRBJ2-5; size: many; V: TRBV7-2
DNA: TGCAGTGCGCCGGGTGGGGGGACAGGTTACAATGAGCAGTTCTTC; CDR3: CSAPGGGTGYNEQFF; D: TRBD1; J: TRBJ2-1; size: few; V: TRBV20-1
DNA: TGTGCCACCAGTGATTCGGGGTCGAATGAAAAACTGTTTTTT; CDR3: CATSDSGSNEKLFF; D: NA; J: TRBJ1-4; size: few; V: TRBV24-1
DNA: TGTGCCAGCAGCTTACCACGGGTCCTCTATGGCTACACCTTC; CDR3: CASSLPRVLYGYTF; D: NA; J: TRBJ1-2; size: few; V: TRBV5-5